The 11 T cell receptor beta chains given below trace back to one sample, sequenced in a study of shared clonotypes between healthy human individuals. Only in-frame clones appear in the TCRdb table, and some are missing; sequencing was by immunoSEQ multiplex PCR. The repertoire holds 80,000 to 100,000 clones, with 60% to 70% as singletons. Sequences were obtained from memory CD8+ T cells sorted from blood. Described subset: CD45RO+ cells pooled with CCR7-negative TemRA cells. These receptors originate from a man under 40 in good health.

This clone was picked up many times. V usage is TRBV10-2 and J usage is TRBJ2-3; 8 bases line up with TRBD2. J gave up 4 bases and V 8 bases, and 11 bases lay outside the gene matches. The CDR3 spans 15 residues. Germline values: CDR1 WSHSY, CDR2 SAAADI. CDR3 DNA sequence: TGCGCCAGCCAGAGGCCAGCGGGAGTTCCAGATACGCAGTATTTT. As protein: CASQRPAGVPDTQYF.

Worth noting for this clone: A single base separates this from a much larger clone, so it may be a read error. This chain links TRBV28 with TRBJ2-7; TRBD1 agrees at 7 bases. Germline CDR1 MDHEN, CDR2 SYDVKM. Trimming at V came to 5 bases and at J to 3 bases, leaving 4 bases not matched to a gene. CDR3 length: 13 amino acids. CDR3 coding DNA: TGTGCCAGCAGTCCGGGACAGAACTACGAGCAGTACTTC. It translates to CASSPGQNYEQYF.

The chain recombines TRBV5-4 with TRBJ2-5, with 10 bases matching TRBD2. V was clipped by 4 bases and J by 2 bases; unmatched bases: 8. Germline V CDR1 and CDR2: SGHNT, YYREEE (reference sequence). The CDR3 spans 16 residues. The CDR3 DNA reads as TGTGCCAGCAGCCCTTGGACTAGCGGTTCTCAAGAGACCCAGTACTTC. It translates to CASSPWTSGSQETQYF. Full variable domain (missing parts from reference TRBV5-4 and TRBJ2-5): ETGVTQSPTHLIKTRGQQVTLRCSSQSGHNTVSWYQQALGQGPQFIFQYYREEENGRGNFPPRFSGLQFPNYSSELNVNALELDDSALYLCASSPWTSGSQETQYFGPGTRLLVL.

In nucleotides, the CDR3 is TGTGCCAGCAGTGATTTGGCGGGGGCATACGAGCAGTACTTC. Translating gives CASSDLAGAYEQYF. The chain carries TRBV25-1 and TRBJ2-7, with D tentatively TRBD2 (7 bases). Germline V lookup: CDR1 MGHDK, CDR2 SYGVNS. Trimming stripped 3 bases from V and 4 bases from J, with 13 bases between. This CDR3 comprises 14 residues.

The CDR3 reads CASSLAGGGDTQYF. The CDR3 nucleotides are TGCGCCAGCAGCTTGGCCGGAGGGGGCGATACGCAGTATTTT. V gene TRBV5-1 combines with J gene TRBJ2-3, with D perhaps TRBD1 (7 bases). Per germline, CDR1 SGHRS and CDR2 YFSETQ. V lost 0 bases and J lost 6, with 11 bases in between. This CDR3 comprises 14 residues.

The V call is TRBV6-5, the J call TRBJ1-6; D call uncertain. The CDR3 is 12 residues long. CDR1 is MNHEY and CDR2 is SVGAGI in the germline V gene. Between the trimmed V and J ends, which lost 8 bases and 4 bases, there was a span of 6 bases. The CDR3 spells CASQSYNSPLHF. In nucleotides, the CDR3 is TGTGCCAGCCAGAGTTATAATTCACCCCTCCACTTT.

The chain uses TRBV11-1 and TRBJ2-5; D possibly corresponds to TRBD2 (6 bases). V shed 4 bases and J shed 3 bases, with 18 bases lying between them. The CDR3 loop spans 16 amino acids. From germline, CDR1 is SGHAT and CDR2 FQDESV (reference sequence). The DNA of the CDR3 is TGTGCCAGCAGCTCCAATCTTAAGGAGGGAAAAGAGACCCAGTACTTC. This codes for CASSSNLKEGKETQYF.

This chain links TRBV2 with TRBJ1-4, with D possibly being TRBD1 (5 bases). The length of the CDR3 is 16 residues. The germline CDR1 and CDR2 sequences are SNHLY and FYNNEI. Between the trimmed V and J ends, which lost 5 bases and 8 bases, there was a span of 21 bases. The CDR3 bases are TGTGCCAGCAGTTCGGGACTCACCATGTTCGAGGAAAAACTGTTTTTT. This codes for CASSSGLTMFEEKLFF.

The J gene is TRBJ2-1, the V gene TRBV28; TRBD2 aligns across 7 bases. The CDR3 is 15 residues long. After removal of 2 bases from V and 0 bases from J, the junction contained 1 base not matched to a gene. The V gene's germline CDR1 is MDHEN and CDR2 SYDVKM. CDR3 protein: CASSLGGSSYNEQFF. The CDR3 region has the DNA TGTGCCAGCAGTTTAGGCGGGAGCTCCTACAATGAGCAGTTCTTC.

The chain couples TRBV19 to TRBJ2-1; D is perhaps TRBD1 (5 bases). Trimming removed 10 bases from V and 0 bases from J, with 19 bases in between. The germline V gene encodes CDR1 LNHDA and CDR2 SQIVND (reference sequence). The CDR3 sequence is 16 residues long. The chain's CDR3 is CATSPTAQFSYNEQFF. The DNA of the CDR3 is TGTGCCACCAGCCCGACAGCACAATTCTCCTACAATGAGCAGTTCTTC.

V is TRBV6-6 and J is TRBJ2-3, with no clear D. Germline V CDR1 and CDR2: MNHNY, SVGAGI (reference sequence). The CDR3 consists of 11 residues. Trimming stripped 2 bases from V and 7 bases from J, with 4 bases between. CDR3 loop: CASSYTHTQYF. The CDR3 DNA sequence: TGTGCCAGCAGTTACACCCATACGCAGTATTTT.